This T cell receptor beta chain was sequenced in a study of cytomegalovirus exposure and HLA in healthy donors. Study-level findings and limits: CMV serostatus was the only recorded immune exposure for donors.

Regarding this clone: Its matching antigen is unknown.

PCR primers comprised 60 Vbeta and 13 Jbeta primers. Clones were sequenced by immunoSEQ multiplex PCR, and TCRdb holds only the in-frame ones, with some missing. The sample yields over 150,000 clones, around 75% seen once. The TCR comes from a male donor in good health and CMV-seronegative. Sequences were obtained from PBMCs.

The CDR3: CASSLYTAVTGYEQYF. CDR3 bases: TGTGCCAGCTCACTCTACACGGCGGTCACGGGATACGAGCAGTACTTC. The chain is built from TRBV18 and TRBJ2-7; D perhaps matches TRBD2 (5 bases). This CDR3 comprises 16 residues. CDR1 and CDR2 from the germline V gene are KGHSH and LQKENI. Trimming cost V 4 bases and J 4 bases, with 20 bases left between them.